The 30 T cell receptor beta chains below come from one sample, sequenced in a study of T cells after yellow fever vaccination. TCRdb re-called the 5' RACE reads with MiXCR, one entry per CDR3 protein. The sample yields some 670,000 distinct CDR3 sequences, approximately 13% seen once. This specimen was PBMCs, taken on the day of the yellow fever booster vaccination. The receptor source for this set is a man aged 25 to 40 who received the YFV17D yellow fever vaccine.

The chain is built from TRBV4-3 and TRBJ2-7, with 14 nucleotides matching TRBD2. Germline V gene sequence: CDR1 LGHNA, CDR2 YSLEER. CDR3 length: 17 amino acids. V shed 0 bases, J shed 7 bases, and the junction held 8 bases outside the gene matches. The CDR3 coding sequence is TGCGCCAGCAGCCAAGACCTGGGACTAGCGGGAGTTTTGGAGCAGTACTTC. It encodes CASSQDLGLAGVLEQYF.

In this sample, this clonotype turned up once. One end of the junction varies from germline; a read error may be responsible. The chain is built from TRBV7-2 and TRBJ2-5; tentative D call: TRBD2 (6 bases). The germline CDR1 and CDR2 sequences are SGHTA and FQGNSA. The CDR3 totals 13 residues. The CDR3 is CVSSYGGVQTQYF. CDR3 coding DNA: TGTGTCAGCAGCTACGGGGGTGTGCAGACCCAGTACTTC.

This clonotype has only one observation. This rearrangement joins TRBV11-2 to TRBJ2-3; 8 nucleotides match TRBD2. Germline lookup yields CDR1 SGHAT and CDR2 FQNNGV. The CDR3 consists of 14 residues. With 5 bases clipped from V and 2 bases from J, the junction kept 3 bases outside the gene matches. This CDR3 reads CASSRLAITDTQYF. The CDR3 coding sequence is TGTGCCAGCAGCCGACTAGCGATCACAGATACGCAGTATTTT.

DNA of the CDR3: TGTGCCATCAGTGAGTCGAGCGGATTGGGAGAAGATACGCAGTATTTT. Its translation is CAISESSGLGEDTQYF. The J gene is TRBJ2-3, the V gene TRBV10-3, with D possibly being TRBD2 (5 bases). The CDR3 contains 16 residues. Trimming removed 0 bases at V and 5 bases at J, with 15 bases between. Germline lookup yields CDR1 ENHRY and CDR2 SYGVKD.

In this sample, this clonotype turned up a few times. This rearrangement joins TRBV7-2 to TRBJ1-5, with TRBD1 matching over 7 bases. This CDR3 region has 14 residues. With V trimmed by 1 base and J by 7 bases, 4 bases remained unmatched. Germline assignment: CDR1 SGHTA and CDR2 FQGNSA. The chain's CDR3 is CASSLDRGGQPQHF. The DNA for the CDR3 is TGTGCCAGCAGCTTAGACAGGGGTGGGCAGCCCCAGCATTTT.

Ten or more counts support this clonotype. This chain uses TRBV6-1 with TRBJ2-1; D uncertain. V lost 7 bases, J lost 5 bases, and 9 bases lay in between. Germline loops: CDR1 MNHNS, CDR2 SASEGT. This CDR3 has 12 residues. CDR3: CASIGLDNEQFF. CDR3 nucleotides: TGTGCCAGCATCGGGTTAGACAATGAGCAGTTCTTC.

CDR3 in amino acids: CASSMVGGVFF. CDR3 bases: TGTGCCAGTAGTATGGTTGGAGGGGTGTTCTTC. This chain links TRBV19 with TRBJ2-1; perhaps TRBD2 as D (6 bases). V was pared by 3 bases and J by 15 bases, with 12 bases between. The CDR3 runs to 11 residues. Germline CDR1 is LNHDA and CDR2 is SQIVND (reference sequence).

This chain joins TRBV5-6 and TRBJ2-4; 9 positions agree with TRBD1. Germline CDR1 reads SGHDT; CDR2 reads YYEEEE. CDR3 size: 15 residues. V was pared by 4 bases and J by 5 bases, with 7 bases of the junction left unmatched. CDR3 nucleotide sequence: TGTGCCAGCAGCAGACCGGACAGGGGTCAAAACATTCAGTACTTC. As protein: CASSRPDRGQNIQYF. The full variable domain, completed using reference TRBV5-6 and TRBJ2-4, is DAGVTQSPTHLIKTRGQQVTLRCSPKSGHDTVSWYQQALGQGPQFIFQYYEEEERQRGNFPDRFSGHQFPNYSSELNVNALLLGDSALYLCASSRPDRGQNIQYFGAGTRLSVL.

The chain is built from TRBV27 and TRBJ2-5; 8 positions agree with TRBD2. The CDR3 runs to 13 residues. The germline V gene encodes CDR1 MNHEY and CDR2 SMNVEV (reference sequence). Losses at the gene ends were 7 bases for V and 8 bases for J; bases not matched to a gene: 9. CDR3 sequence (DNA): TGTGCCAGCACCGCGGGGGGACTGGAAACCCAGTACTTC. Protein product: CASTAGGLETQYF.

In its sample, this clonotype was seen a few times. The CDR3 reads CASRTTGTGKETQYF. CDR3 coding DNA: TGTGCCAGCAGGACCACCGGGACAGGGAAAGAGACCCAGTACTTC. The chain couples TRBV7-8 to TRBJ2-5; TRBD1 agrees at 9 bases. Germline lookup yields CDR1 SGHVS and CDR2 FQNEAQ. This CDR3 has 15 amino acids. The ends lost 6 bases at V and 3 bases at J; junction bases unmatched: 8.

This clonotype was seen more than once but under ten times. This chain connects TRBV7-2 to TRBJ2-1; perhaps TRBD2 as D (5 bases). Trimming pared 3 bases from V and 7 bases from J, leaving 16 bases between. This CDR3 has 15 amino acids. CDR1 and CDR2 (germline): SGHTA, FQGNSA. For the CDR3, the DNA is TGTGCCAGCAGCTTTCAACTAGTTAGTGGAAATGAGCAGTTCTTC. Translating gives CASSFQLVSGNEQFF.

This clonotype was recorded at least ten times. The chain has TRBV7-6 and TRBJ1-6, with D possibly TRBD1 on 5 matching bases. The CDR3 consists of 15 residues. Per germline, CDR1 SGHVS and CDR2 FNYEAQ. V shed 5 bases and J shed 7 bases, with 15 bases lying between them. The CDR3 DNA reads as TGTGCCAGCAGCGTATCAACAGGCGGGAATTCACCCCTCCACTTT. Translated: CASSVSTGGNSPLHF.

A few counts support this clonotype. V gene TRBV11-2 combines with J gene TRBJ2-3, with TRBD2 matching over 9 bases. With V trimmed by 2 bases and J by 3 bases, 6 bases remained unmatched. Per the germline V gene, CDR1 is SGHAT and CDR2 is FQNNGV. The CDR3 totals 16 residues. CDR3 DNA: TGTGCCAGCAGCTTAAAGTTAGCGGGAGTGACAGATACGCAGTATTTT. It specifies CASSLKLAGVTDTQYF.

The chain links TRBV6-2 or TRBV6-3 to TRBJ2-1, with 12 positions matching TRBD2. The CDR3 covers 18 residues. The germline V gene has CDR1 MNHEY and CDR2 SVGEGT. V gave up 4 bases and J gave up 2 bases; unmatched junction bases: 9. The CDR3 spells CASSFPLAGGPAYNEQFF. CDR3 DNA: TGTGCCAGCAGTTTTCCGCTAGCGGGAGGGCCAGCCTACAATGAGCAGTTCTTC.

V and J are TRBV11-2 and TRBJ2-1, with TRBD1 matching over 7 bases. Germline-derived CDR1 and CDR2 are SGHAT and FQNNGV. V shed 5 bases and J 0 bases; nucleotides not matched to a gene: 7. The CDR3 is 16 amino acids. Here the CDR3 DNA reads TGTGCCAGCAGCACATCGACAGGGAGCTCCTACAATGAGCAGTTCTTC. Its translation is CASSTSTGSSYNEQFF.

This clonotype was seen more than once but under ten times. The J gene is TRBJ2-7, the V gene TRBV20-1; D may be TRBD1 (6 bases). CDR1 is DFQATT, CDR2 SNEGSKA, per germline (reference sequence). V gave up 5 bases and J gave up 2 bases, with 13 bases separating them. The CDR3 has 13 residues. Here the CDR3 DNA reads TGCAGTGCTGGAAGGACAGCCCCCTACGAGCAGTACTTC. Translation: CSAGRTAPYEQYF.

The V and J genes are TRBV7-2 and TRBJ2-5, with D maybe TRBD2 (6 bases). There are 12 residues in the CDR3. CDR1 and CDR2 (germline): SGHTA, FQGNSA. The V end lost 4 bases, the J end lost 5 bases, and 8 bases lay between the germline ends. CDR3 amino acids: CASSWGVETQYF. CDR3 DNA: TGTGCCAGCAGCTGGGGGGTTGAGACCCAGTACTTC.

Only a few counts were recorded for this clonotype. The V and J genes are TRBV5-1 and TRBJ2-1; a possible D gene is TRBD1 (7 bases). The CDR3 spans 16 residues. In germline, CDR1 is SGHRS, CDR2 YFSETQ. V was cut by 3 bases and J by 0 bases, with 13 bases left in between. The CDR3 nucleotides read TGCGCCAGCAGCTCCAGGGGGGAAAGCTCCTACAATGAGCAGTTCTTC. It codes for CASSSRGESSYNEQFF.

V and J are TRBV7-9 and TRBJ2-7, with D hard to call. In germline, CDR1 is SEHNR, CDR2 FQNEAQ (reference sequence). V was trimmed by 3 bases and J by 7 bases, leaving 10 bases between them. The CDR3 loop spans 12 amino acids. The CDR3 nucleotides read TGTGCCAGCAGCTTCCAAGCGTGGGAGCAGTACTTC. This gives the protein CASSFQAWEQYF.

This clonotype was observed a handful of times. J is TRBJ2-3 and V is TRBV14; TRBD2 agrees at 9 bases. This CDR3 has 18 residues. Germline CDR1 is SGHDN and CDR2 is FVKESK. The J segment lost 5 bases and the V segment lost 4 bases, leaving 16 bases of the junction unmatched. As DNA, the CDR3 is TGTGCCAGCAGCCCACAGACTAGCGGCCTATTAGCACAAGATACGCAGTATTTT. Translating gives CASSPQTSGLLAQDTQYF.

The CDR3 protein is CAISDGLAGVGGELFF. The DNA for the CDR3 is TGTGCCATCAGTGACGGACTAGCGGGAGTCGGCGGGGAGCTGTTTTTT. J is TRBJ2-2 and V is TRBV10-3; TRBD2 matches 13 bases. The V and J ends lost 3 bases and 7 bases, in that order; junction bases with no gene match: 5. Germline V lookup: CDR1 ENHRY, CDR2 SYGVKD. The length of the CDR3 is 16 residues.

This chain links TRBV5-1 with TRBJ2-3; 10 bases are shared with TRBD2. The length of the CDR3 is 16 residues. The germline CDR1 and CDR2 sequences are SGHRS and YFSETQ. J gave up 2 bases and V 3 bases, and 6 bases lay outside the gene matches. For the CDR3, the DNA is TGCGCCAGCAGCTATGGACTAGCGGCCTTCACAGATACGCAGTATTTT. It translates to CASSYGLAAFTDTQYF.

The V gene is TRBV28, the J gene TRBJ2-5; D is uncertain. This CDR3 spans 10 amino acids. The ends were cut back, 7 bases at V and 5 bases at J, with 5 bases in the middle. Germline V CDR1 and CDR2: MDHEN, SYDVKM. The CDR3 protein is CASKDETQYF. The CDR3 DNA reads TGTGCCAGCAAGGACGAGACCCAGTACTTC.

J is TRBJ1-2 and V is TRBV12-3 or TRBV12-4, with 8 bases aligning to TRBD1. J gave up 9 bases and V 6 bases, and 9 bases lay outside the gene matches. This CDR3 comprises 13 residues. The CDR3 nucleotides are TGTGCCAGCAGCCCCCGACAGGGGAATAGCTACACCTTC. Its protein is CASSPRQGNSYTF.

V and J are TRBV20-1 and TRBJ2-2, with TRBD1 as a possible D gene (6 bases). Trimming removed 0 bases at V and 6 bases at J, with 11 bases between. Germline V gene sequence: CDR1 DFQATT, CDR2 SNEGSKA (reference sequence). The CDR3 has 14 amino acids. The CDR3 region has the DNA TGCAGTGCTAGAGATCGCAGGGGCGCCGGGGAGCTGTTTTTT. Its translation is CSARDRRGAGELFF.

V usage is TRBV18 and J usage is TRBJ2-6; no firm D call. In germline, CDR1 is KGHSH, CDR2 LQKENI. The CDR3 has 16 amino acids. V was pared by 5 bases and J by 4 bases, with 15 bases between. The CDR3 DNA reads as TGTGCCAGCTCAGCGAACCTGGTTTCAGGGGCCAACGTCCTGACTTTC. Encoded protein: CASSANLVSGANVLTF. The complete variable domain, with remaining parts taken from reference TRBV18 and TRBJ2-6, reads NAGVMQNPRHLVRRRGQEARLRCSPMKGHSHVYWYRQLPEEGLKFMVYLQKENIIDESGMPKERFSAEFPKEGPSILRIQQVVRGDSAAYFCASSANLVSGANVLTFGAGSRLTVL.

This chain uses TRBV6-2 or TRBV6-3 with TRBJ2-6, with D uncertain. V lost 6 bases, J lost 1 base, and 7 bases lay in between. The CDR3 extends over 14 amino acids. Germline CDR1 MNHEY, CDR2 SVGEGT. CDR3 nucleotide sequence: TGTGCCAGCAGGGTTTTATCTGGGGCCAACGTCCTGACTTTC. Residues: CASRVLSGANVLTF.

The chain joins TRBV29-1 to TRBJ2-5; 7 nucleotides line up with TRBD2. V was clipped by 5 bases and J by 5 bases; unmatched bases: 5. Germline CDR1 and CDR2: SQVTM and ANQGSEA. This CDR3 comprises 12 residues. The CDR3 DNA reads TGCAGCGTTTGGGGAGGGCGTGAGACCCAGTACTTC. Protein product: CSVWGGRETQYF.

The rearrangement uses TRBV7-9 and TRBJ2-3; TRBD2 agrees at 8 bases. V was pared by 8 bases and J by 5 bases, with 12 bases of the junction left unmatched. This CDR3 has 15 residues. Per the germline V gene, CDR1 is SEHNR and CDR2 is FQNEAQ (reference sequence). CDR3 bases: TGTGCCAGCTCCACGCCGGGAGGGTCAGGAGATACGCAGTATTTT. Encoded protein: CASSTPGGSGDTQYF.

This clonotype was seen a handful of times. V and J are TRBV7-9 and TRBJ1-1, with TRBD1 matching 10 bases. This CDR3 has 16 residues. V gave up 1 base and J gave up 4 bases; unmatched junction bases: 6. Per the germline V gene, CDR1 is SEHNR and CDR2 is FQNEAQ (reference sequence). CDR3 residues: CASSLGGTGAFTEAFF. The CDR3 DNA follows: TGTGCCAGCAGCTTAGGGGGGACAGGGGCGTTCACTGAAGCTTTCTTT.